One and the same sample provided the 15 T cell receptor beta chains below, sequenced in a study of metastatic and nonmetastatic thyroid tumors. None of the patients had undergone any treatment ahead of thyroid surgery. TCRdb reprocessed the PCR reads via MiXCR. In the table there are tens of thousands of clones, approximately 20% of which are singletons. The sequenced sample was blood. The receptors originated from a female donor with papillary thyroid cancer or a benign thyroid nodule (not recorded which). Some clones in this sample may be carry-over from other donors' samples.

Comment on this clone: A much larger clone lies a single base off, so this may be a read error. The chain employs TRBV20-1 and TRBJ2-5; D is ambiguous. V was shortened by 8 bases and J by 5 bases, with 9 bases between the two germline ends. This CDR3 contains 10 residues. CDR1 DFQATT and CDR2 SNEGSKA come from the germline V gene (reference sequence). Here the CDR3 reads CSSPWETQYF. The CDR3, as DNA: TGCAGTTCCCCGTGGGAGACCCAGTACTTC.

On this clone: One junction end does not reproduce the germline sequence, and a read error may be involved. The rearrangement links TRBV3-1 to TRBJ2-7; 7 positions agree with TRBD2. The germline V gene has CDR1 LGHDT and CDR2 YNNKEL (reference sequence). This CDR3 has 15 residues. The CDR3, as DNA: TGCGCCAGCAACCAATCTTTACGGGAGGACTACGAGCAGTACTTC. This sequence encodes CASNQSLREDYEQYF.

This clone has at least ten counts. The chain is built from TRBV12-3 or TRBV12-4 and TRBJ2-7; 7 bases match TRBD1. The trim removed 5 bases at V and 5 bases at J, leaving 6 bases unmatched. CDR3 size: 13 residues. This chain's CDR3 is CASSDRVSDEQYF. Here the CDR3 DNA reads TGTGCCAGCAGTGACAGGGTCAGCGACGAGCAGTACTTC.

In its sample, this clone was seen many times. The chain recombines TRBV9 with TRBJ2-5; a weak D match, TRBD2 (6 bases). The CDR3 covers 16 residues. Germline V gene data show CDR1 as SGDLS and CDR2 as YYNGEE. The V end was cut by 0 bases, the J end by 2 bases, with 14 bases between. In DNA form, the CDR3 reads TGTGCCAGCAGCGTAGGTCTTAGCGGACTACAAGAGACCCAGTACTTC. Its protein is CASSVGLSGLQETQYF.

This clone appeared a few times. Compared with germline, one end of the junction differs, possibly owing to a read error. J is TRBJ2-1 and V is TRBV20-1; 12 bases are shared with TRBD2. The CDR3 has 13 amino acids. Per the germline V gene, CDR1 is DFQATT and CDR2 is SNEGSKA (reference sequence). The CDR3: CSSSGRALNEQFF. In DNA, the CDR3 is TGCAGTTCTAGCGGGAGGGCCCTCAATGAGCAGTTCTTC.

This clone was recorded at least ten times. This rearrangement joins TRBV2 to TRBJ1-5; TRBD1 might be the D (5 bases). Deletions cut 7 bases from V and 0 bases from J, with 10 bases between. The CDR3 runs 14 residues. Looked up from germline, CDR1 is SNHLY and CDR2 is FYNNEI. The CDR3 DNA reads TGTGCCAGCAATGACAGATATAGCAATCAGCCCCAGCATTTT. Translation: CASNDRYSNQPQHF.

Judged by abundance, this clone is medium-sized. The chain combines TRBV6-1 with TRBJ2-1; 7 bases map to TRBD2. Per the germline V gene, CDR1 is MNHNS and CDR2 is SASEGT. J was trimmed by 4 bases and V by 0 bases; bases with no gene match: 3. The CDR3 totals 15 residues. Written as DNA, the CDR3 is TGTGCCAGCAGTGAAGCGCAAGCGGGATACAATGAGCAGTTCTTC. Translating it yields CASSEAQAGYNEQFF.

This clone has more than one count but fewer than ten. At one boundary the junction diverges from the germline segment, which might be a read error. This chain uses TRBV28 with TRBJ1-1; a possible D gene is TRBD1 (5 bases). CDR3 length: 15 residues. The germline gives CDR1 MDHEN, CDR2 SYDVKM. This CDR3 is CASSSREGLWAESFF. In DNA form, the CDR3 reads TGTGCCAGCAGTTCCCGAGAGGGGCTTTGGGCTGAATCTTTCTTT.

The CDR3 loop reads CASSQEAPPNEQYF. The CDR3 nucleotides are TGTGCCAGCAGCCAAGAGGCTCCCCCCAACGAGCAGTACTTC. V gene TRBV3-1 combines with J gene TRBJ2-7; no clear D. Per germline, CDR1 LGHDT and CDR2 YNNKEL (reference sequence). Trimming removed 0 bases from V and 5 bases from J, with 11 bases in between. The CDR3 has 14 residues.

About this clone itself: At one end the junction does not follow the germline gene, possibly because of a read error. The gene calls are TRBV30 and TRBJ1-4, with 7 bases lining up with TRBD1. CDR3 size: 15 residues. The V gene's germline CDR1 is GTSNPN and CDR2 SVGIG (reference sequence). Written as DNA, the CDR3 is TGTGCCTGGAGTTTACGGGGGAGGGGGCGCGGAAAACTTTTTTTT. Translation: CAWSLRGRGRGKLFF. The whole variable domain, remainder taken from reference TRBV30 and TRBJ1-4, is SQTIHQWPATLVQPVGSPLSLECTVEGTSNPNLYWYRQAAGRGLQLLFYSVGIGQISSEVPQNLSASRPQDRQFILSSKKLLLSDSGFYLCAWSLRGRGRGKLFFGSGTQLSVL.

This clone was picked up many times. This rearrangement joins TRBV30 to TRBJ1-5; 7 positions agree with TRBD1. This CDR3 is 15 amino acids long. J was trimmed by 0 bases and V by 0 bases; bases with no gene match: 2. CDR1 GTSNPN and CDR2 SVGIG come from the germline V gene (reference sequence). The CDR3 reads CAWSVQGVSNQPQHF. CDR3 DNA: TGTGCCTGGAGTGTCCAGGGGGTTAGCAATCAGCCCCAGCATTTT.

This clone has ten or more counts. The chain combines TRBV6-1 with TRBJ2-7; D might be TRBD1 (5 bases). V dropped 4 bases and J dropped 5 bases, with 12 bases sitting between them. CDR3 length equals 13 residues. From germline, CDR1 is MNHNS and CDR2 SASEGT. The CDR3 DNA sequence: TGTGCCAGCAGTGGCAGGGTCCTGAACGAGCAGTACTTC. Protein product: CASSGRVLNEQYF.

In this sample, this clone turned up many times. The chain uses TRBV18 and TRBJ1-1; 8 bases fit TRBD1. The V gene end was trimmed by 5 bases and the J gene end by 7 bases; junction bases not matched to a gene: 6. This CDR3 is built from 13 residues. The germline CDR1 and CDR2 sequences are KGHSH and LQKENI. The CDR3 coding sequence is TGTGCCAGCTCATTGGACAGGGCTGATGAAGCTTTCTTT. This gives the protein CASSLDRADEAFF. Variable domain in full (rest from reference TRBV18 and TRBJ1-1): NAGVMQNPRHLVRRRGQEARLRCSPMKGHSHVYWYRQLPEEGLKFMVYLQKENIIDESGMPKERFSAEFPKEGPSILRIQQVVRGDSAAYFCASSLDRADEAFFGQGTRLTVV.

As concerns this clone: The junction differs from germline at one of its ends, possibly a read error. DNA of the CDR3: TGTGCCATCAGTGAACCGACACTCCAAGATACCCAGTCCTTC. Residues: CAISEPTLQDTQSF. The chain is built from TRBV10-3 and TRBJ2-5; D is unclear. The CDR3 runs 14 residues. Germline V lookup: CDR1 ENHRY, CDR2 SYGVKD.

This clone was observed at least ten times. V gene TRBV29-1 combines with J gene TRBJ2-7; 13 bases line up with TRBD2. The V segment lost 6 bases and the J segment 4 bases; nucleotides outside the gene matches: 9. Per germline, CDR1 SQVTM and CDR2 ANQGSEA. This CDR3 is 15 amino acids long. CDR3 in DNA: TGCAGCGTCACACTAGCGGGAGGGCCCATATACGAGCAGTACTTC. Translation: CSVTLAGGPIYEQYF.